A selection of T cell receptor beta chains follows, all from one sample in a study of OX40 agonist ivuxolimab in advanced cancers. Assay used: immunoSEQ multiplex PCR; TCRdb lists only in-frame clones, some missing. The data show about 70,000 clones, about nine tenths seen once. The specimen was CD4+ or CD8+ T cells sorted from blood, collected in a trial of the OX40 agonist ivuxolimab. These receptors all stem from an adult with an advanced solid tumor such as melanoma, head and neck, liver or kidney cancer. Each CDR3 is given with its conserved first and last residue. The D gene is left open where the match is weak. For some rows the clone size is stated as once, few or many, or as a class when expanded; others skip it.

d_call clone_size j_call v_call cdr3_nt cdr3_aa
NA NA TRBJ1-3 TRBV28 TGTGCCACCTGGGAGGGGGGCAGAAACTCTGGAAACACCATATATTTT CATWEGGRNSGNTIYF
TRBD1 NA TRBJ2-6 TRBV7-9 TGTGCCAGCAGCACGACAGGGGGAGGCTCTGGGGCCAACGTCCTGACTTTC CASSTTGGGSGANVLTF
TRBD2 NA TRBJ2-5 TRBV19 TGTGCCAGTAGTAGAACTAGCGGGGGGCGAGAGGAGACCCAGTACTTC CASSRTSGGREETQYF
NA NA TRBJ2-5 TRBV5-1 TGCGCCAGCAGCTTGGAGCCCGTCCTAGTGGAGACCCAGTACTTC CASSLEPVLVETQYF
TRBD2 NA TRBJ2-1 TRBV7-3 TGTGCCAGCAGCTTAGGGACTAATAATGAGCAGTTCTTC CASSLGTNNEQFF
NA many TRBJ1-2 TRBV19 TGTGCCAGTAGTATTGTCCGCGCTAACTATGGCTACACCTTC CASSIVRANYGYTF
TRBD1 NA TRBJ2-1 TRBV9 TGTGCCAGCAGCGTAGTTTTAGGTCTGGGACAGGGCAATGAGCAGTTCTTC CASSVVLGLGQGNEQFF
NA NA TRBJ1-5 TRBV5-5 TGTGCCAGCAGCCCAGACTGGGACCAGCCCCAGCATTTT CASSPDWDQPQHF
TRBD2 NA TRBJ2-1 TRBV7-9 TGTGCCAGCAGCTTACCGGGACTAGCGACGAATGAGCAGTTCTTC CASSLPGLATNEQFF
TRBD1 NA TRBJ2-3 TRBV6-5 TGTGCCAGCAGTTTGACAGGGGGTTATACAGATACGCAGTATTTT CASSLTGGYTDTQYF
NA NA TRBJ1-2 TRBV6-1 TGTGCCAGCAGTGTAAGGGGCGCGGGCTATGGCTACACCTTC CASSVRGAGYGYTF
NA NA TRBJ1-3 TRBV9 TGTGCCAGCAGCGTAGAAGCCAGACCGAGCTCTGGAAACACCATATATTTT CASSVEARPSSGNTIYF
TRBD1 NA TRBJ1-1 TRBV12-5 TGTGCTAGTGGTCGGGACAGGATGAACACTGAAGCTTTCTTT CASGRDRMNTEAFF
NA once TRBJ1-3 TRBV5-1 TGCGCCAGCAGCGCCGATTATTCTGGAAACACCATATATTTT CASSADYSGNTIYF
NA few TRBJ2-6 TRBV5-1 TGCGCCAGCGAAGGCGTCCTGACTTTC CASEGVLTF
NA NA TRBJ1-4 TRBV2 TGTGCCAGCGGACGGAGTGGGGCAACTAATGAAAAACTGTTTTTT CASGRSGATNEKLFF
NA NA TRBJ1-1 TRBV28 TGTGCCAGCGGGATAGTAGGAGGGAACACTGAAGCTTTCTTT CASGIVGGNTEAFF
NA NA TRBJ1-2 TRBV10-3 TGTGCCATCAGTGAGTCAGGACTCACAGAAAGTAACTATGGCTACACCTTC CAISESGLTESNYGYTF
NA NA TRBJ2-5 TRBV5-1 TGTGCCAGCAGCTTGCGGGGGCAGGAGACCCAGTACTTC CASSLRGQETQYF
NA NA TRBJ2-5 TRBV6-5 TGTGCCAGCAGGGTATTGGAGACCCAGTACTTC CASRVLETQYF
TRBD1 NA TRBJ1-6 TRBV6-1 TGTGCCACCACGCTCGGGACAGGGGCCAATTCACCCCTCCACTTT CATTLGTGANSPLHF
NA NA TRBJ2-5 TRBV7-3 TGTGCCAGCAGCCCCCTGGGGTACCAAGAGACCCAGTACTTC CASSPLGYQETQYF
NA NA TRBJ2-3 TRBV6-1 TGTGCCAGCAGTTCAGACTATCTTCGCACAGATACGCAGTATTTT CASSSDYLRTDTQYF
TRBD1 NA TRBJ2-7 TRBV2 TGTGCCAGCAGTTCCGGGACAGGGTCCTACGAGCAGTACTTC CASSSGTGSYEQYF
NA few TRBJ2-4 TRBV5-4 TGTGCCAGCAGCTTACCGGTATCTCACATTCAGTACTTC CASSLPVSHIQYF
NA NA TRBJ1-1 TRBV5-1 TGCGCCAGCAGCTTGGAGTCCATCAAGAACACTGAAGCTTTCTTT CASSLESIKNTEAFF
NA NA TRBJ2-7 TRBV7-9 TGTGCCAGCAGCGAAGACTTAGTCGAGCAGTACTTC CASSEDLVEQYF
NA NA TRBJ1-2 TRBV9 TGTGCCAGCAGCGTAGAAGTCACGAGCGGGTATGGCTACACCTTC CASSVEVTSGYGYTF
TRBD1 once TRBJ2-2 TRBV7-8 TGTGCCAGCAGCCTGGGACAGACGAACACCGGGGAGCTGTTTTTT CASSLGQTNTGELFF
NA NA TRBJ2-1 TRBV28 TGTGCCAGCAGTTTTAACGTCGGCGGGGGCCCCGGGGAGCAGTTCTTC CASSFNVGGGPGEQFF
TRBD1 NA TRBJ1-5 TRBV2 TGTGCCAGCGGGACAGATAATAGCAATCAGCCCCAGCATTTT CASGTDNSNQPQHF
TRBD1 NA TRBJ2-7 TRBV5-1 TGCGCCAGCAGCTCGGACAGGGGCCTCTCCTACGAGCAGTACTTC CASSSDRGLSYEQYF
TRBD2 NA TRBJ2-1 TRBV19 TGTGCCACTCTCGTCGGCGGGGGGTCCTACAATGAGCAGTTCTTC CATLVGGGSYNEQFF
NA few TRBJ2-4 TRBV6-5 TGTGCCAGCAGTTACTCGTTAGGGTTGAGCATTCAGTACTTC CASSYSLGLSIQYF
TRBD1 NA TRBJ1-6 TRBV30 TGTGCCTGGAGTCGGGACAGGGGGAATAATTCACCCCTCCACTTT CAWSRDRGNNSPLHF
NA NA TRBJ1-1 TRBV19 TGTGCCAGTAGTCCACAGGGCAAGAACACTGAAGCTTTCTTT CASSPQGKNTEAFF
NA NA TRBJ2-2 TRBV14 TGTGCCAGCAGCCAAGTCATTGCCGGGGAGCTGTTTTTT CASSQVIAGELFF
NA NA TRBJ2-1 TRBV11-3 TGTGCCAGCAGCTTTTCATTTACCGGGACTGCCTACAATGAGCAGTTCTTC CASSFSFTGTAYNEQFF
NA NA TRBJ2-3 TRBV29-1 TGCAGCCTGAGGGTCCCTGGGAGGACAGATACGCAGTATTTT CSLRVPGRTDTQYF
TRBD1 NA TRBJ2-5 TRBV6-1 TGTGCCAGCTTTAATCAGGGGGCCAAGACCCAGTACTTC CASFNQGAKTQYF
NA NA TRBJ1-6 TRBV2 TGTGCCACTACTCAGTACGGTTCACCCCTCCACTTT CATTQYGSPLHF
NA NA TRBJ1-3 TRBV28 TGTGCCGGAGAGGGACGGGACTCTGGAAACACCATATATTTT CAGEGRDSGNTIYF